The 32 T cell receptor beta chains given below trace back to one sample, sequenced in a study of shared clonotypes between healthy human individuals. The repertoire was sequenced with immunoSEQ multiplex PCR; TCRdb's copy has only in-frame clones and lacks some. The sample holds roughly 500,000 clones, approximately 84% seen once. The material sequenced was PBMCs. Receptor source: a woman aged 40 to 55 in good health. Some clones in this sample may be carry-over from other donors' samples.

The chain links TRBV4-2 to TRBJ2-5, with TRBD1 identical over 10 bases. V lost 4 bases, J lost 1 base, and 6 bases stayed unmatched. Germline assignment: CDR1 LGHNA and CDR2 YNFKEQ. The CDR3 runs 16 residues. CDR3 region: CASSLGDRGPQETQYF. The CDR3, as DNA: TGTGCCAGCAGCCTAGGGGACAGGGGACCCCAAGAGACCCAGTACTTC.

The rearrangement links TRBV5-1 to TRBJ2-7; 7 nucleotides match TRBD1. With V trimmed by 4 bases and J by 0 bases, 7 bases remained unmatched. The CDR3 runs to 15 residues. Germline values: CDR1 SGHRS, CDR2 YFSETQ. In DNA, the CDR3 is TGCGCCAGCAGCCCAAGACAGGGCTTCTCCTACGAGCAGTACTTC. As protein: CASSPRQGFSYEQYF. Drawing the rest from reference TRBV5-1 and TRBJ2-7, the complete variable domain is KAGVTQTPRYLIKTRGQQVTLSCSPISGHRSVSWYQQTPGQGLQFLFEYFSETQRNKGNFPGRFSGRQFSNSRSEMNVSTLELGDSALYLCASSPRQGFSYEQYFGPGTRLTVT.

The chain uses TRBV7-6 and TRBJ2-1, with D tentatively TRBD1 (6 bases). CDR1 is SGHVS, CDR2 FNYEAQ, per germline. The CDR3 extends over 14 amino acids. The germline V and J ends were trimmed by 6 bases and 10 bases, with 19 bases remaining between them. For the CDR3, the DNA is TGTGCCAGCAGGCGGAACTCGGACCAGGGGGAGCAGTTCTTC. Protein: CASRRNSDQGEQFF.

Comment on this clone: Other DNA sequences in this specimen translate into the identical CDR3. The CDR3 bases are TGTGCCTGGAGTAGAGGGGGAGGGTTCGGAGAAGGGAAACTGTTTTTT. Residues: CAWSRGGGFGEGKLFF. The chain is built from TRBV30 and TRBJ1-4; D might be TRBD1 (6 bases). Trimming removed 2 bases at V and 11 bases at J, with 24 bases between. Germline values: CDR1 GTSNPN, CDR2 SVGIG (reference sequence). The CDR3 runs 16 residues.

This clone was observed a single time. This chain uses TRBV28 with TRBJ1-2, with D uncertain. V lost 4 bases and J 1 base, leaving 16 bases between the germline ends. The CDR3 has 16 residues. CDR1 is MDHEN, CDR2 SYDVKM, per germline. CDR3 sequence (DNA): TGTGCCAGCAGTTCAGAGGACGGAATTCTTAACTATGGCTACACCTTC. The encoded protein is CASSSEDGILNYGYTF.

To note about this clone: The likely explanation is a read error, given a far larger clone one base away. The rearrangement joins TRBV5-1 to TRBJ1-1; possibly TRBD1 for D (5 bases). The CDR3 sequence is 19 residues long. CDR1 is SGHRS and CDR2 is YFSETQ in the germline V gene. The CDR3 nucleotides are TGCGCCAGCAGCTTCTGGCCGGGAGACTCGACAGATTTGAACACTAAAGCTTTCTTT. Translation gives CASSFWPGDSTDLNTKAFF. The complete variable domain, with remaining parts taken from reference TRBV5-1 and TRBJ1-1, reads KAGVTQTPRYLIKTRGQQVTLSCSPISGHRSVSWYQQTPGQGLQFLFEYFSETQRNKGNFPGRFSGRQFSNSRSEMNVSTLELGDSALYLCASSFWPGDSTDLNTKAFFGQGTRLTVV.

This clone was seen just once. The rearrangement joins TRBV5-4 to TRBJ2-5; tentative D call: TRBD1 (6 bases). This CDR3 is built from 13 residues. Germline assignment: CDR1 SGHNT and CDR2 YYREEE (reference sequence). V was clipped by 3 bases and J by 6 bases, with 12 bases between them. The CDR3 DNA is TGTGCCAGCAGCTCTTCAGGGGTGAAGACCCAGTACTTC. Translated, it gives CASSSSGVKTQYF.

This clone was counted between two and nine times. The chain couples TRBV11-2 to TRBJ2-1, with 11 bases lining up with TRBD2. Trimming at V came to 3 bases and at J to 7 bases, leaving 2 bases not matched to a gene. This CDR3 has 14 amino acids. Germline values: CDR1 SGHAT, CDR2 FQNNGV. The CDR3 region is CASSFSGRENEQFF. The CDR3 DNA follows: TGTGCCAGCAGCTTTAGCGGGAGGGAAAATGAGCAGTTCTTC.

This rearrangement joins TRBV7-9 to TRBJ1-3; no definite D call. The V gene's germline CDR1 is SEHNR and CDR2 FQNEAQ (reference sequence). This CDR3 has 14 amino acids. Trimming removed 6 bases at V and 2 bases at J, with 11 bases between. As DNA, the CDR3 is TGTGCCAGCAGGGACTTGAGTGCTGGAAACACCATATATTTT. Translation gives CASRDLSAGNTIYF.

The chain links TRBV7-2 to TRBJ1-2, with unresolved D. The CDR3 extends over 13 amino acids. Germline-derived CDR1 and CDR2 are SGHTA and FQGNSA. V was clipped by 1 base and J by 4 bases, with 7 bases between them. For the CDR3, the DNA is TGTGCCAGCAGCTTAGTTTTCGCCTATGGCTACACCTTC. It specifies CASSLVFAYGYTF. The entire variable domain, with the rest obtained from reference TRBV7-2 and TRBJ1-2, is as follows: GAGVSQSPSNKVTEKGKDVELRCDPISGHTALYWYRQSLGQGLEFLIYFQGNSAPDKSGLPSDRFSAERTGGSVSTLTIQRTQQEDSAVYLCASSLVFAYGYTFGSGTRLTVV.

The CDR3 protein is CASSPTFYEQFF. The CDR3 DNA is TGTGCCAGCAGCCCAACATTCTATGAGCAGTTCTTC. The chain employs TRBV9 and TRBJ2-1; D not resolved. The CDR3 sequence is 12 residues long. Looked up from germline, CDR1 is SGDLS and CDR2 is YYNGEE. The V and J ends lost 4 bases and 8 bases respectively, with 10 bases between them. Looking up the rest from reference TRBV9 and TRBJ2-1 gives the full variable domain: DSGVTQTPKHLITATGQRVTLRCSPRSGDLSVYWYQQSLDQGLQFLIQYYNGEERAKGNILERFSAQQFPDLHSELNLSSLELGDSALYFCASSPTFYEQFFGPGTRLTVL.

The V and J genes are TRBV7-8 and TRBJ1-1; possible D gene TRBD1, 6 bases. The CDR3 contains 13 residues. V was trimmed by 1 base and J by 5 bases, leaving 8 bases between them. Germline CDR1 and CDR2: SGHVS and FQNEAQ. The CDR3 spells CASSLGQATEAFF. The CDR3 DNA is TGTGCCAGCAGCTTAGGACAGGCGACTGAAGCTTTCTTT.

V usage is TRBV27 and J usage is TRBJ2-7; 10 bases align to TRBD2. Trimming at V came to 0 bases and at J to 1 base, leaving 6 bases not matched to a gene. The germline V gene encodes CDR1 MNHEY and CDR2 SMNVEV (reference sequence). The length of the CDR3 is 17 residues. This CDR3 is CASSLSASGSFSYEQYF. The CDR3 nucleotides read TGTGCCAGCAGTTTATCGGCTAGCGGGAGTTTTTCCTACGAGCAGTACTTC.

The rearrangement links TRBV5-6 to TRBJ2-5; 15 bases map to TRBD2. There are 16 residues in the CDR3. In germline, CDR1 is SGHDT, CDR2 YYEEEE. V shed 3 bases and J 5 bases; nucleotides not matched to a gene: 5. The CDR3 spells CASSWTSGRVGETQYF. The CDR3 DNA sequence: TGTGCCAGCAGCTGGACTAGCGGGAGGGTGGGGGAGACCCAGTACTTC.

This clone appeared a few times. The genes are TRBV4-2 and TRBJ2-2; the D call may be TRBD1 or TRBD2 (6 bases each). CDR3 size: 17 residues. From germline, CDR1 is LGHNA and CDR2 YNFKEQ. Trimming took 0 bases from V and 7 from J, leaving 18 bases between them. The CDR3 DNA reads as TGTGCCAGCAGCCAAGATTGGGGGGCAGGGAAGGTCGGGGAGCTGTTTTTT. Its protein product is CASSQDWGAGKVGELFF.

The chain employs TRBV5-6 and TRBJ2-7; 10 nucleotides match TRBD2. The CDR3 is 16 residues long. Germline V CDR1 and CDR2: SGHDT, YYEEEE. V was pared by 1 base and J by 3 bases, with 7 bases of the junction left unmatched. The CDR3 nucleotides read TGTGCCAGCAGCTTGTGGGAAGCGGGAGGGGTCTACGAGCAGTACTTC. It translates to CASSLWEAGGVYEQYF.

In regard to this clone: Other DNA variants within this sample encode the same CDR3. The V call is TRBV18, the J call TRBJ2-7, with a tentative D call TRBD1 (5 bases). Germline V gene sequence: CDR1 KGHSH, CDR2 LQKENI. The CDR3 consists of 14 residues. The V gene lost 2 bases and the J gene lost 1 base, with 9 bases spanning the gap. The CDR3 DNA is TGTGCCAGCTCACCAAGGGGCGGTTCCTACGAGCAGTACTTC. Protein: CASSPRGGSYEQYF.

This chain uses TRBV5-4 with TRBJ1-2, with 8 bases identical to TRBD1. The V gene's germline CDR1 is SGHNT and CDR2 YYREEE (reference sequence). The length of the CDR3 is 15 residues. V shed 3 bases and J 3 bases; nucleotides not matched to a gene: 7. The CDR3 bases are TGTGCCAGCAGCTCCCCGGGACAGGAAGACTATGGCTACACCTTC. It translates to CASSSPGQEDYGYTF.

The chain uses TRBV7-3 and TRBJ2-1, with D maybe TRBD2 (5 bases). CDR1 and CDR2 from the germline V gene are SGHTA and FQGTGA. The CDR3 runs to 15 residues. Trimming removed 5 bases from V and 2 bases from J, with 13 bases in between. CDR3 in DNA: TGTGCCAGCAGCCCCTCCAGCGGCCCCTACAATGAGCAGTTCTTC. Protein: CASSPSSGPYNEQFF.

The chain has TRBV11-2 and TRBJ2-5, with TRBD2 matching 10 bases. V shed 3 bases and J 5 bases; nucleotides not matched to a gene: 3. This CDR3 spans 14 amino acids. Germline loops: CDR1 SGHAT, CDR2 FQNNGV. CDR3 loop: CASSLGLARETQYF. Written as DNA, the CDR3 is TGTGCCAGCAGCTTGGGACTAGCGAGGGAGACCCAGTACTTC.

Regarding this clone: One base separates it from a far larger clone, so it is likely a read error. The chain uses TRBV5-6 and TRBJ2-2; 8 positions match TRBD1. Germline CDR1 reads SGHDT; CDR2 reads YYEEEE. The CDR3 spans 17 residues. Trimming at V came to 2 bases and at J to 4 bases, leaving 10 bases not matched to a gene. The CDR3 DNA is TGTGCCAGCAGCTTTGCCGGGGAGCAGGGGGCCACCGGGGAGCTGTTTTTT. Protein product: CASSFAGEQGATGELFF.

Turning to this clone: This likely stems from a read error, as it lies one base from a far larger clone. The sample has other DNA sequences that encode this CDR3 too. The V call is TRBV30, the J call TRBJ1-2; a weak D match, TRBD1 (6 bases). In germline, CDR1 is GTSNPN, CDR2 SVGIG (reference sequence). Trimming pared 0 bases from V and 7 bases from J, leaving 15 bases between. The CDR3 length is 14 residues. In nucleotides, the CDR3 is TGTGCCTGGAGTGTACTGTCGGGGGCAGGTGGCTACACCTTC. It specifies CAWSVLSGAGGYTF.

Comments on this clone: This likely traces to a read error, being one base from a far larger clone. The V call is TRBV4-1, the J call TRBJ2-5; D ambiguous. The end of the DNA fits TRBJ2-7 better, so the J call may be wrong. Germline V gene lookup returns CDR1 MGHRA and CDR2 YSYEKL. The CDR3 runs 13 residues. CDR3 DNA sequence: TGCGCCAGCAGCCAAGTATGTGGCTACGAGCAGTACTTC. Translated, it gives CASSQVCGYEQYF.

The chain uses TRBV29-1 and TRBJ1-1; 9 bases are shared with TRBD1. The CDR3 totals 13 residues. Looked up from germline, CDR1 is SQVTM and CDR2 is ANQGSEA. J was trimmed by 2 bases and V by 7 bases; bases with no gene match: 5. The CDR3 region has the DNA TGCAGCGGTATGACAGGGGGTAACACTGAAGCTTTCTTT. It specifies CSGMTGGNTEAFF.

Of note for this clone: The junction departs from the called germline gene at one end, perhaps through a read error. V usage is TRBV6-6 and J usage is TRBJ1-5, with D possibly TRBD1 on 6 matching bases. The CDR3 is 13 amino acids. Germline V lookup: CDR1 MNHNY, CDR2 SVGAGI (reference sequence). CDR3 loop: CAISERGHQPQHF. In DNA form, the CDR3 reads TGTGCCATCAGTGAGCGGGGGCATCAGCCCCAGCATTTT.

V gene TRBV27 combines with J gene TRBJ2-5; 7 bases agree with TRBD1. Germline V CDR1 and CDR2: MNHEY, SMNVEV (reference sequence). V was pared by 4 bases and J by 5 bases, with 7 bases of the junction left unmatched. The CDR3 has 14 residues. The chain's CDR3 is CASSSLDRSETQYF. The CDR3 DNA follows: TGTGCCAGCAGTTCTTTGGACAGGAGCGAGACCCAGTACTTC.

This clone was seen repeatedly, ten times or more. This rearrangement joins TRBV28 to TRBJ2-6; 8 positions match TRBD1. This CDR3 contains 15 residues. V was pared by 6 bases and J by 2 bases, with 3 bases of the junction left unmatched. The V gene's germline CDR1 is MDHEN and CDR2 SYDVKM. CDR3 coding DNA: TGTGCCAGCAGGCCACAGGGGGCTGGGGCCAACGTCCTGACTTTC. It translates to CASRPQGAGANVLTF. The entire variable domain, with the rest obtained from reference TRBV28 and TRBJ2-6, is as follows: DVKVTQSSRYLVKRTGEKVFLECVQDMDHENMFWYRQDPGLGLRLIYFSYDVKMKEKGDIPEGYSVSREKKERFSLILESASTNQTSMYLCASRPQGAGANVLTFGAGSRLTVL.

This chain uses TRBV29-1 with TRBJ2-7; the D gene is possibly TRBD1 (6 bases). V lost 3 bases and J 2 bases, leaving 11 bases between the germline ends. CDR1 is SQVTM, CDR2 ANQGSEA, per germline. CDR3 length equals 13 residues. The CDR3 nucleotides read TGCAGCGTTGAGGGACACGGGACCTACGAGCAGTACTTC. Its protein is CSVEGHGTYEQYF.

About this clone itself: It differs at one base from a far larger clone, so likely a read error. The conserved phenylalanine or tryptophan normally closing the CDR3 is absent here, so this likely arose from a read error. Other nucleotide sequences in the sample specify the same CDR3. The gene calls are TRBV29-1 and TRBJ2-7; 7 positions agree with TRBD2. V lost 3 bases, J lost 0 bases, and 2 bases stayed unmatched. Germline assignment: CDR1 SQVTM and CDR2 ANQGSEA. The CDR3 totals 13 residues. The CDR3 DNA sequence: TGCAGCGTTGAGGGGGACTACTCCTACGAGCAGTACTTA. Its protein product is CSVEGDYSYEQYL.

The chain joins TRBV28 to TRBJ2-1; TRBD2 is a possible D gene (6 bases). The CDR3 runs 14 residues. V shed 3 bases and J shed 7 bases, with 13 bases lying between them. The V gene's germline CDR1 is MDHEN and CDR2 SYDVKM. The CDR3 is CASSFGDLGNEQFF. CDR3 in DNA: TGTGCCAGCAGTTTCGGGGACTTGGGGAATGAGCAGTTCTTC.

The genes are TRBV5-1 and TRBJ1-1, with D unresolved. This CDR3 has 13 amino acids. V was cut by 3 bases and J by 1 base, with 7 bases left in between. Germline V CDR1 and CDR2: SGHRS, YFSETQ. The CDR3 sequence is CASSWGKNTEAFF. DNA of the CDR3: TGCGCCAGCAGCTGGGGTAAGAACACTGAAGCTTTCTTT.

The chain recombines TRBV25-1 with TRBJ2-1; D not resolved. CDR1 is MGHDK and CDR2 is SYGVNS in the germline V gene. The CDR3 totals 14 residues. Trimming took off 2 bases at V and 3 bases at J, with 8 bases between the two ends. This chain's CDR3 is CASSESLGYNEQFF. CDR3 DNA sequence: TGTGCCAGCAGTGAAAGTCTAGGCTACAATGAGCAGTTCTTC.